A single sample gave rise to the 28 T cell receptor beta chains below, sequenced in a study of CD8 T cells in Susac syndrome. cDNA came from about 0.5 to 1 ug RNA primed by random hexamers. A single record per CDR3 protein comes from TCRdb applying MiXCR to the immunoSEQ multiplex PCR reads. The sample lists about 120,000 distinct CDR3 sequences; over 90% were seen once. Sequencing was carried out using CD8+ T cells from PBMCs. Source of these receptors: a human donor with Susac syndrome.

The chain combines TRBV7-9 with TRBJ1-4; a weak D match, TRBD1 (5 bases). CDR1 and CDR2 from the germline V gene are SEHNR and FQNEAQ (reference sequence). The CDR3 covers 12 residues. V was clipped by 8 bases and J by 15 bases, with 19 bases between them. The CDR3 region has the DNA TGTGCCAGCCGTCCGTTGGGGGATATATTGTTTTTT. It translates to CASRPLGDILFF.

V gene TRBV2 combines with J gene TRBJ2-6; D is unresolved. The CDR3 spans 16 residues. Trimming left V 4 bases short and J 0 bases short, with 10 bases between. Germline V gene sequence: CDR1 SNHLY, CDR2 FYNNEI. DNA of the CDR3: TGTGCCAGCAGTGGAACCGGAGACTCTGGGGCCAACGTCCTGACTTTC. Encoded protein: CASSGTGDSGANVLTF.

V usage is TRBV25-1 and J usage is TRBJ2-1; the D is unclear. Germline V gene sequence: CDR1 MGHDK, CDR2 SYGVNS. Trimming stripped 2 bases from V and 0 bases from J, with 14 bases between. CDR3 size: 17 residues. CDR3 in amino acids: CASSELPRSSSYNEQFF. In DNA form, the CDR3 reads TGTGCCAGCAGTGAACTCCCCCGGAGTAGCTCCTACAATGAGCAGTTCTTC.

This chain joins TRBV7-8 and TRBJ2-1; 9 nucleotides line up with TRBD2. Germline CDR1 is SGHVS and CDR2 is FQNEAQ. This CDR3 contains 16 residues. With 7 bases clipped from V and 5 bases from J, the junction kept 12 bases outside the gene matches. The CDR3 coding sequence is TGTGCCAGCACCATAAACCGGATAGCGGGGGACAATGAGCAGTTCTTC. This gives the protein CASTINRIAGDNEQFF.

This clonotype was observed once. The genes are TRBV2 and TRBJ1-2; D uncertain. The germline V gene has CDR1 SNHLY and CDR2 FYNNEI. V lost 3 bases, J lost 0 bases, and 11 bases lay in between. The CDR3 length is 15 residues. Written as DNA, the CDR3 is TGTGCCAGCAGTGAGTATGGCGGAACTAACTATGGCTACACCTTC. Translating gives CASSEYGGTNYGYTF.

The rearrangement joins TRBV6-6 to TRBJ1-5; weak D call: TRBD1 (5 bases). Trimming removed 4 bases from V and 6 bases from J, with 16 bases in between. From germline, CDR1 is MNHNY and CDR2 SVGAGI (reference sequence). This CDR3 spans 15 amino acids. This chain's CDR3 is CASSSPSGRPQPQHF. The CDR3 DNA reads TGTGCCAGCAGTTCCCCTTCGGGGCGCCCTCAGCCCCAGCATTTT.

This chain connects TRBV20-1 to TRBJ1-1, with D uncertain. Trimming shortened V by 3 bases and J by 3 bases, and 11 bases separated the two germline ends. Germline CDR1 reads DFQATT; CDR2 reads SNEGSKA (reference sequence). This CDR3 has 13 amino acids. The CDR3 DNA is TGCAGTGCTAGGGATAGTTGGGACACTGAAGCTTTCTTT. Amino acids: CSARDSWDTEAFF.

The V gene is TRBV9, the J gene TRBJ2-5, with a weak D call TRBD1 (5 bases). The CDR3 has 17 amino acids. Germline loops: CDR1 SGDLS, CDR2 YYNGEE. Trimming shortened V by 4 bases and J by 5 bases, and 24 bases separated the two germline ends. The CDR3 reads CASSPQGVGSGVETQYF. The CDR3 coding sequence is TGTGCCAGCAGCCCCCAAGGGGTGGGCTCTGGTGTGGAGACCCAGTACTTC.

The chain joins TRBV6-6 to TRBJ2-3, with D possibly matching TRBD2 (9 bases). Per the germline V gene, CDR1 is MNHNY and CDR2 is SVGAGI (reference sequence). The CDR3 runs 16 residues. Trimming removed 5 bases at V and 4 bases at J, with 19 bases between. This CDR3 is CASSPRGLAGSDTQYF. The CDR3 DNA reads TGTGCCAGCAGTCCCAGGGGGCTAGCGGGGTCAGATACGCAGTATTTT.

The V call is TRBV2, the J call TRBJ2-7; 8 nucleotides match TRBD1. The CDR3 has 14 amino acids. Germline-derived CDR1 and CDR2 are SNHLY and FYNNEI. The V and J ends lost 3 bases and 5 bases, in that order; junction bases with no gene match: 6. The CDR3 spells CASSEGDRFNEQYF. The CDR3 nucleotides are TGTGCCAGCAGTGAGGGGGACAGGTTCAACGAGCAGTACTTC.

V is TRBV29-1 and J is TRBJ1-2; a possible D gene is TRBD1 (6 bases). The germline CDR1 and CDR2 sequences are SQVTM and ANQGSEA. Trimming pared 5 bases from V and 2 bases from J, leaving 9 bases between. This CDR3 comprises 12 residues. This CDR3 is CSVPTGNYGYTF. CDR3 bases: TGCAGCGTTCCAACAGGGAACTATGGCTACACCTTC. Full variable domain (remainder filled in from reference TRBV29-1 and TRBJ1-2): SAVISQKPSRDICQRGTSLTIQCQVDSQVTMMFWYRQQPGQSLTLIATANQGSEATYESGFVIDKFPISRPNLTFSTLTVSNMSPEDSSIYLCSVPTGNYGYTFGSGTRLTVV.

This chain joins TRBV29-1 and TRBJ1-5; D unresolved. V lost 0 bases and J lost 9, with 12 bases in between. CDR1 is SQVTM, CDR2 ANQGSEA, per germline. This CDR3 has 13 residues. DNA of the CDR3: TGCAGCGTTGAAGAAAGTGGTTTGGGGCCCCAGCATTTT. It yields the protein CSVEESGLGPQHF.

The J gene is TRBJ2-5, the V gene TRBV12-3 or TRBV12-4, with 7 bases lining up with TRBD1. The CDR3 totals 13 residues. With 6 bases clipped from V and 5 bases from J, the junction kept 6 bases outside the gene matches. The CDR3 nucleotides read TGTGCCAGCAGATCCGACAGGGAGGAGACCCAGTACTTC. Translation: CASRSDREETQYF.

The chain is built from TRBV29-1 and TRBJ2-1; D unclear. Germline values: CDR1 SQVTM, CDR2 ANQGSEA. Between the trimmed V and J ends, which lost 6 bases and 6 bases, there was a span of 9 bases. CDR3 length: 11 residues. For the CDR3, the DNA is TGCAGCGTGGAGTTCGGCAATGAGCAGTTCTTC. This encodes CSVEFGNEQFF.

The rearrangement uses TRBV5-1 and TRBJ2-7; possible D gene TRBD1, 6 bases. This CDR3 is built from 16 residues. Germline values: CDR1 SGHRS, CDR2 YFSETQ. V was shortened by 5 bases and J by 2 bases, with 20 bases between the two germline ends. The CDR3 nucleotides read TGCGCCAGCAGTTTTCTTCACATGGGACACCCCTACGAGCAGTACTTC. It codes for CASSFLHMGHPYEQYF.

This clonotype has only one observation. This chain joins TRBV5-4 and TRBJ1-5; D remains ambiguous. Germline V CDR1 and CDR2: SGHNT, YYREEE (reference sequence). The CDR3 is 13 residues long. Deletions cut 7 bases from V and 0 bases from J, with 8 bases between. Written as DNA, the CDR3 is TGTGCCAGCCACGGAGGTAGCAATCAGCCCCAGCATTTT. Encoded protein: CASHGGSNQPQHF.

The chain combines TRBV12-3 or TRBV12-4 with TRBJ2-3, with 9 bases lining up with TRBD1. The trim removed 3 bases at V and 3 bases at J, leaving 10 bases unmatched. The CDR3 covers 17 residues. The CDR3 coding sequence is TGTGCCAGCAGTTTCCCCGGGACAGGGAGCCTAACAGATACGCAGTATTTT. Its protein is CASSFPGTGSLTDTQYF.

The CDR3 reads CASSFRGQANYGYTF. CDR3 coding DNA: TGTGCCAGCAGCTTCAGGGGACAGGCTAACTATGGCTACACCTTC. V is TRBV13 and J is TRBJ1-2, with 8 nucleotides matching TRBD1. Germline lookup yields CDR1 PRHDT and CDR2 FYEKMQ (reference sequence). The V and J ends lost 3 bases and 0 bases, in that order; junction bases with no gene match: 3. There are 15 residues in the CDR3.

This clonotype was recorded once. CDR3 sequence reads: CASSLDRAPSQETQYF. In nucleotides, the CDR3 is TGTGCCAGCAGCTTAGACCGAGCACCAAGTCAAGAGACCCAGTACTTC. The chain combines TRBV7-9 with TRBJ2-5; no firm D call. With 1 base removed from V and 2 bases from J, the gap between germline ends came to 14 bases. This CDR3 has 16 amino acids. In germline, CDR1 is SEHNR, CDR2 FQNEAQ (reference sequence).

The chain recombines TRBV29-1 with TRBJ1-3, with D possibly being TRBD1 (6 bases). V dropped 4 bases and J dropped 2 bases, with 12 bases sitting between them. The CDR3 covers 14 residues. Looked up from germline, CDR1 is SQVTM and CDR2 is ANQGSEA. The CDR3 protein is CSVVYGGAGNTIYF. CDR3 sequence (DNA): TGCAGCGTTGTCTACGGGGGCGCTGGAAACACCATATATTTT. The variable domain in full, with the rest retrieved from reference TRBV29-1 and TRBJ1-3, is SAVISQKPSRDICQRGTSLTIQCQVDSQVTMMFWYRQQPGQSLTLIATANQGSEATYESGFVIDKFPISRPNLTFSTLTVSNMSPEDSSIYLCSVVYGGAGNTIYFGEGSWLTVV.

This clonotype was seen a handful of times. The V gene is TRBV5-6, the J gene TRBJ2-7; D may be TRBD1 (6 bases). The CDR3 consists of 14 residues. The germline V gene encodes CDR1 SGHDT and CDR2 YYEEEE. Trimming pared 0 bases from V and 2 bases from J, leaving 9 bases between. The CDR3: CASSLGGTTYEQYF. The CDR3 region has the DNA TGTGCCAGCAGCTTGGGTGGGACAACCTACGAGCAGTACTTC. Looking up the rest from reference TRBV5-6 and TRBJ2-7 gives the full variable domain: DAGVTQSPTHLIKTRGQQVTLRCSPKSGHDTVSWYQQALGQGPQFIFQYYEEEERQRGNFPDRFSGHQFPNYSSELNVNALLLGDSALYLCASSLGGTTYEQYFGPGTRLTVT.

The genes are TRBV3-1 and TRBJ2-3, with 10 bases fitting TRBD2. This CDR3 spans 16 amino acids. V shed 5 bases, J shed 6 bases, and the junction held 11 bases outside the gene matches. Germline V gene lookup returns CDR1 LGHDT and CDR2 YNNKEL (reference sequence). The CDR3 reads CASSSPSGLALDTQYF. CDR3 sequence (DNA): TGTGCCAGCAGCTCCCCATCGGGACTAGCGCTGGATACGCAGTATTTT.

This CDR3 is CASSPYGTASSYEQYF. The CDR3 region has the DNA TGCGCCAGCAGCCCTTATGGGACAGCGAGCTCCTACGAGCAGTACTTC. The genes are TRBV4-1 and TRBJ2-7, with TRBD1 identical over 7 bases. The CDR3 contains 16 residues. The junction had 9 bases not matched to a gene; V was cut back by 4 bases and J by 0 bases. The germline CDR1 and CDR2 sequences are MGHRA and YSYEKL.

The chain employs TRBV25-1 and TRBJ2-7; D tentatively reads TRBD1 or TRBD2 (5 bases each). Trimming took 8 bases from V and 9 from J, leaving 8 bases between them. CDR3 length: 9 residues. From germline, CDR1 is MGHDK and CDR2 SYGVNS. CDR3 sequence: CASQRGQYF. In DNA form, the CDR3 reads TGTGCCAGCCAGAGGGGGCAGTACTTC.

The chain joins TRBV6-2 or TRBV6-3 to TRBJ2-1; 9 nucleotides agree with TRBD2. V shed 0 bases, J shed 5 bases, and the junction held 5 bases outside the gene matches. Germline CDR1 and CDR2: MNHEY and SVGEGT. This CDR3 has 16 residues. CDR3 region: CASSYSKAGGHNEQFF. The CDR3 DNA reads TGTGCCAGCAGTTACTCGAAGGCGGGGGGGCACAATGAGCAGTTCTTC.

The CDR3 protein is CASSHPGQGDTEAFF. CDR3 coding DNA: TGCGCCAGCAGCCATCCGGGACAGGGAGACACTGAAGCTTTCTTT. The chain recombines TRBV4-1 with TRBJ1-1; TRBD1 agrees at 9 bases. CDR1 and CDR2 (germline): MGHRA, YSYEKL. The length of the CDR3 is 15 residues. V gave up 3 bases and J gave up 3 bases; unmatched junction bases: 5.

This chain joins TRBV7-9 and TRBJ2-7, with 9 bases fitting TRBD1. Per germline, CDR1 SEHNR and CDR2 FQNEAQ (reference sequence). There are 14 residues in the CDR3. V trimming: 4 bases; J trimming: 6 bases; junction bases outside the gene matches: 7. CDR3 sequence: CASSSTGGKVEQYF. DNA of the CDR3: TGTGCCAGCAGCTCTACAGGGGGCAAGGTCGAGCAGTACTTC.

CDR3 region: CASSPGTGVIEAFF. CDR3 DNA: TGCGCCAGCAGCCCCGGGACAGGGGTGATTGAAGCTTTCTTT. The gene calls are TRBV5-1 and TRBJ1-1; the match to TRBD1 covers 10 bases. The length of the CDR3 is 14 residues. The junction had 7 bases not matched to a gene; V was cut back by 4 bases and J by 7 bases. CDR1 and CDR2 from the germline V gene are SGHRS and YFSETQ. Combining the CDR3 with reference TRBV5-1 and TRBJ1-1 gives the whole variable domain KAGVTQTPRYLIKTRGQQVTLSCSPISGHRSVSWYQQTPGQGLQFLFEYFSETQRNKGNFPGRFSGRQFSNSRSEMNVSTLELGDSALYLCASSPGTGVIEAFFGQGTRLTVV.